This T cell receptor beta chain originates from a study of T cells in Graves' hyperthyroidism and ophthalmopathy. The V end lost 1 base, the J end lost 6 bases, and 9 bases lay between the germline ends. This CDR3 comprises 13 residues. Germline V gives CDR1 LNHNV, CDR2 YYDKDF (reference sequence). From RNA transcripts, TCR beta CDR3 regions were amplified. When the TCR CDR3 underwent first-round RT-PCR, the HTBI primer set was used. From the multiplex PCR reads, TCRdb called clonotypes with MiXCR, one entry per CDR3 protein. The repertoire holds 490,000 or so distinct CDR3 sequences, with approximately 16% as singletons.

The material sequenced was blood. The TCR was taken from a woman aged 25 to 39 with Graves' ophthalmopathy. This chain connects TRBV15 to TRBJ1-1; D gene uncertain. CDR3 sequence (DNA): TGTGCCACCAGCAGAGTTGGGCGGGCTGAAGCTTTCTTT. It translates to CATSRVGRAEAFF.